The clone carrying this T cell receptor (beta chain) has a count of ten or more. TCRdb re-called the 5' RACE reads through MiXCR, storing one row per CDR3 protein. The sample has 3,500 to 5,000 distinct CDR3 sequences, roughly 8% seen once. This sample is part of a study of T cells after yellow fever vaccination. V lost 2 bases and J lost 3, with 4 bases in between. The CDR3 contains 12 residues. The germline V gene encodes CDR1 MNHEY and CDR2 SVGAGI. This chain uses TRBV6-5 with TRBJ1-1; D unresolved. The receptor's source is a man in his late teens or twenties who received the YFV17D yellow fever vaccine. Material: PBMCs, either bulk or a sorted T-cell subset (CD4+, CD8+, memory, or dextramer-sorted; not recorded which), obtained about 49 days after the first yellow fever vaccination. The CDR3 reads CASSYRDTEAFF. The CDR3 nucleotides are TGTGCCAGCAGTTACAGGGACACTGAAGCTTTCTTT.